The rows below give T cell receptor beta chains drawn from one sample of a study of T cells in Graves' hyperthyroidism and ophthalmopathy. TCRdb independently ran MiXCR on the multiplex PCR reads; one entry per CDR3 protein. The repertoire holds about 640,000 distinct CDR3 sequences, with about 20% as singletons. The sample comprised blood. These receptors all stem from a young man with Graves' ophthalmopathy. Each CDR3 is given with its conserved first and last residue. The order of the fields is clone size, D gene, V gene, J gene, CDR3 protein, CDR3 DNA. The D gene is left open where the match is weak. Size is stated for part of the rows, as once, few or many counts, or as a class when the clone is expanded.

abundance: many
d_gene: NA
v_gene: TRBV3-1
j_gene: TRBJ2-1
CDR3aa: CASSGEGSYNEQFF
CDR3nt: TGTGCCAGCTCTGGAGAAGGCTCCTACAATGAGCAGTTCTTC

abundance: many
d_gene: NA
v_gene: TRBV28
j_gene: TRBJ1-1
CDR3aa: CASSLPNRLTEAFF
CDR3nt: TGTGCCAGCAGTTTACCTAATCGTCTAACTGAAGCTTTCTTT

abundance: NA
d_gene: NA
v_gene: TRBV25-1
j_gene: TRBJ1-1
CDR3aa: CASSEIDSGNTEAFF
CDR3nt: TGTGCCAGCAGTGAAATTGACAGCGGGAACACTGAAGCTTTCTTT

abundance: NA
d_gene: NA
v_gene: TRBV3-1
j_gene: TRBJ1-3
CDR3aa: CASSQDITANTIYF
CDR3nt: TGTGCCAGCAGCCAAGACATTACCGCAAACACCATATATTTT

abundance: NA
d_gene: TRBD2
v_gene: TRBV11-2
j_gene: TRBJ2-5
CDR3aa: CASIEGRGSQETQYF
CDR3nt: TGTGCCAGCATCGAGGGGAGGGGCTCACAAGAGACCCAGTACTTC

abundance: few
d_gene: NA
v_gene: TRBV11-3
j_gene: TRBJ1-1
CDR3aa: CASSSALTEAFF
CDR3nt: TGTGCCAGCAGCTCGGCCTTGACTGAAGCTTTCTTT

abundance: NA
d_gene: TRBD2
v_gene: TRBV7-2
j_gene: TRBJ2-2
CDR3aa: CASSQPGTSKTGELFF
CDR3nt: TGTGCCAGCAGCCAACCCGGGACTAGCAAAACCGGGGAGCTGTTTTTT

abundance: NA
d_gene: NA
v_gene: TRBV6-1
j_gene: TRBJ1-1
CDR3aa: CAVQGGGNTEAFF
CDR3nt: TGTGCCGTACAAGGGGGAGGGAACACTGAAGCTTTCTTT

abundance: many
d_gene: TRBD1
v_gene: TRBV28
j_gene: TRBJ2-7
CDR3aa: CASSPRQGNSEQYF
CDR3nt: TGTGCCAGCAGCCCCAGACAGGGGAACAGCGAGCAGTACTTC

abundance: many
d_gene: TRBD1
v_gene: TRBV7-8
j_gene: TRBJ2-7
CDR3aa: CASSLAGTGGGEQYF
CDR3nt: TGTGCCAGCAGCTTAGCCGGGACAGGGGGTGGTGAGCAGTACTTC

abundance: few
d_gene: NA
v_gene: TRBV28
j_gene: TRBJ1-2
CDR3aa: CASSLPLGYGYTF
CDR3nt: TGTGCCAGCAGTTTGCCTCTGGGCTATGGCTACACCTTC

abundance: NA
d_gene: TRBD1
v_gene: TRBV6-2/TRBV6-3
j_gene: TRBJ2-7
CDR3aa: CASSDRGPGYEQYF
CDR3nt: TGTGCCAGCAGCGACAGGGGGCCCGGCTACGAGCAGTACTTC

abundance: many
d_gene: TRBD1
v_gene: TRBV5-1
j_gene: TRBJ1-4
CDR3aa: CASRPPGTGKEKLFF
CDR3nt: TGCGCCAGCAGACCCCCCGGGACAGGGAAGGAAAAACTGTTTTTT

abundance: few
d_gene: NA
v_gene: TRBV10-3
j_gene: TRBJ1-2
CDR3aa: CAISLRQEGYTF
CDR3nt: TGTGCCATCAGCCTCCGACAGGAGGGCTACACCTTC

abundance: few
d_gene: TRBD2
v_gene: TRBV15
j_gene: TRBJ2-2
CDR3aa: CATSRATSEGGGELFF
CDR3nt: TGTGCCACCAGCAGAGCGACTAGCGAGGGAGGCGGGGAGCTGTTTTTT

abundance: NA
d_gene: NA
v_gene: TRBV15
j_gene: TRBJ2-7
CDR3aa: CATSREAGISYEQYF
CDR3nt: TGTGCCACCAGCAGAGAAGCAGGAATCTCCTACGAGCAGTACTTC

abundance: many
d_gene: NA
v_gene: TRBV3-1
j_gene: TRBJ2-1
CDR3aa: CASSQWGGEQFF
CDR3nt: TGTGCCAGCAGCCAATGGGGCGGTGAGCAGTTCTTC

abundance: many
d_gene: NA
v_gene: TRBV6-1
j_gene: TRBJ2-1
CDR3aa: CASSEWGNEQFF
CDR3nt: TGTGCCAGCAGTGAATGGGGGAATGAGCAGTTCTTC

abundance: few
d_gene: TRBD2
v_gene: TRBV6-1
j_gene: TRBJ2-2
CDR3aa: CASSPGAGGGTGELFF
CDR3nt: TGTGCCAGCAGTCCCGGAGCGGGAGGTGGCACCGGGGAGCTGTTTTTT

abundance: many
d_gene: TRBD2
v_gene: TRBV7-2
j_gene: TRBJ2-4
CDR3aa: CASSLTASGMGKNIQYF
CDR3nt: TGTGCCAGCAGCTTAACGGCTAGCGGGATGGGCAAAAACATTCAGTACTTC

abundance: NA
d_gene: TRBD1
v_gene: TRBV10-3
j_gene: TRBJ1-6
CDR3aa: CAIWPGQLNSPLHF
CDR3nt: TGTGCCATCTGGCCGGGACAGTTGAATTCACCCCTCCACTTT

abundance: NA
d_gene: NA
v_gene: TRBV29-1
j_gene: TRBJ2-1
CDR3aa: CSVSVAANEQFF
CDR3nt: TGCAGCGTTTCTGTGGCGGCCAATGAGCAGTTCTTC

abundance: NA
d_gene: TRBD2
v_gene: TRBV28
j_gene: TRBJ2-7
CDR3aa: CASSPGLAGSNYEQYF
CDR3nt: TGTGCCAGCAGCCCGGGACTAGCGGGATCGAACTACGAGCAGTACTTC

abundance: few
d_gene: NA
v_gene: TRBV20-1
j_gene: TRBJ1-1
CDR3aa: CSARARAGTEAFF
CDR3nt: TGCAGTGCTAGAGCGCGCGCCGGGACTGAAGCTTTCTTT

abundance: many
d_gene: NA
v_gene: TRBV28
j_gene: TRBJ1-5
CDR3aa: CAVGLGNGNQPQHF
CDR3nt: TGTGCCGTGGGACTGGGTAATGGCAATCAGCCCCAGCATTTT

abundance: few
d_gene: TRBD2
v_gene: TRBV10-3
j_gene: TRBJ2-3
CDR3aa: CASRGSETDTQYF
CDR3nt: TGTGCCTCGCGGGGGAGCGAAACAGATACGCAGTATTTT